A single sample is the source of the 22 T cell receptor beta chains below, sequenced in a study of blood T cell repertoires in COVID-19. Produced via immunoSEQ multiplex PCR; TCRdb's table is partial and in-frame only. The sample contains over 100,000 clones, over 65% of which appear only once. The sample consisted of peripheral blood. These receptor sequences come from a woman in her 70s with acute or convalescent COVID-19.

The CDR3 region has the DNA TGTGCCAGCAGTGAGCAACAGGGCTATGGCTACACCTTC. Its protein is CASSEQQGYGYTF. The chain joins TRBV6-4 to TRBJ1-2; a possible D gene is TRBD1 (6 bases). Germline assignment: CDR1 MRHNA and CDR2 SNTAGT. This CDR3 spans 13 amino acids. V was pared by 3 bases and J by 4 bases, with 9 bases between.

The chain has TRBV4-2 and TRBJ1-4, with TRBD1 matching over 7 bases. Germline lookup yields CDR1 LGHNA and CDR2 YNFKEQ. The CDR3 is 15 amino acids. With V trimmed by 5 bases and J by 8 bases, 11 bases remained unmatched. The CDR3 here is CASSARDSEAEKLFF. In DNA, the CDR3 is TGTGCCAGCAGCGCCCGGGACAGCGAAGCGGAAAAACTGTTTTTT.

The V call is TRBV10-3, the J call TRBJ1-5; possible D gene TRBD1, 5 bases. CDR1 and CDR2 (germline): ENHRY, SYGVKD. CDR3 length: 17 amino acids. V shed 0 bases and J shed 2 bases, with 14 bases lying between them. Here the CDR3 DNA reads TGTGCCATCAGTGAGTCGGTCGGAACGGGGGGCAATCAGCCCCAGCATTTT. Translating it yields CAISESVGTGGNQPQHF.

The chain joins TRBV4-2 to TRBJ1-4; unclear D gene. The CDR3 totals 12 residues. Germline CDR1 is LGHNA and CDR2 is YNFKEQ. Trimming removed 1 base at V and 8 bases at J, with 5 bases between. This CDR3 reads CASSQVQEKLFF. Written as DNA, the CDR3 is TGTGCCAGCAGCCAAGTACAGGAAAAACTGTTTTTT.

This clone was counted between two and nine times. The CDR3 DNA sequence: TGTGCCAGCAGCCGGGGACAGACCAGCTATGGCTACACCTTC. Its protein is CASSRGQTSYGYTF. This chain joins TRBV5-8 and TRBJ1-2; 7 bases agree with TRBD1. From germline, CDR1 is SGHTS and CDR2 YDEGEE. J was trimmed by 4 bases and V by 4 bases; bases with no gene match: 7. The CDR3 spans 14 residues.

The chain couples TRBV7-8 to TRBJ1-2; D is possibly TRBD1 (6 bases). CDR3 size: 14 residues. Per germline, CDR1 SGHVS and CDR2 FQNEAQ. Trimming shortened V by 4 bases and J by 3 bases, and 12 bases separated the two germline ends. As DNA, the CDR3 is TGTGCCAGCAGCTACCAGGGGAAGGACTATGGCTACACCTTC. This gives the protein CASSYQGKDYGYTF.

The CDR3 protein is CASSPPGQAPFEKLFF. In DNA form, the CDR3 reads TGTGCCAGCAGCCCCCCGGGACAGGCTCCTTTTGAAAAACTGTTTTTT. This chain joins TRBV3-1 (or the pseudogene TRBV3-2) and TRBJ1-4; 8 bases fit TRBD1. The germline CDR1 and CDR2 sequences are LGHDT and YNNKEL (reference sequence). The CDR3 extends over 16 amino acids. Germline trimming cut 4 bases from V and 7 bases from J; bases unmatched to any gene: 11.

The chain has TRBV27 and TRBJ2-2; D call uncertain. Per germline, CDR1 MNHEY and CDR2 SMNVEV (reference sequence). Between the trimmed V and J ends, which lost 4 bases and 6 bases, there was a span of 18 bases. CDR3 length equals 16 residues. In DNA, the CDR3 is TGTGCCAGCAGTTCAAGAAAATTTACGGGTTCCGGGGAGCTGTTTTTT. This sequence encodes CASSSRKFTGSGELFF.

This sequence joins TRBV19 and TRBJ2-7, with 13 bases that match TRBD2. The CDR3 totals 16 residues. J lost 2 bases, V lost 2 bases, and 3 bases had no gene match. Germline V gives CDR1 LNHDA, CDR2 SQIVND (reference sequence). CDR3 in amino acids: CASSIMGTSGAYEQYF. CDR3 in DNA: TGTGCCAGTAGTATAATGGGGACTAGCGGGGCCTACGAGCAGTACTTC.

CDR3 nucleotides: TGTGCCAGCAGATTACAGGGGGGATATAGCAATCAGCCCCAGCATTTT. Translated: CASRLQGGYSNQPQHF. This chain connects TRBV28 to TRBJ1-5; 8 nucleotides match TRBD1. The length of the CDR3 is 16 residues. The ends lost 6 bases at V and 0 bases at J; junction bases unmatched: 7. The germline gives CDR1 MDHEN, CDR2 SYDVKM.

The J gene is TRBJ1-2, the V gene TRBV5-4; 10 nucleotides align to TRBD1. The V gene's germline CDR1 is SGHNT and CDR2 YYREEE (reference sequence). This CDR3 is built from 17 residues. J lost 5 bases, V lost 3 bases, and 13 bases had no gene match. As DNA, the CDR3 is TGTGCCAGCAGCTGGGCAACCGGGACAGGGGAATTATATGGCTACACCTTC. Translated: CASSWATGTGELYGYTF.

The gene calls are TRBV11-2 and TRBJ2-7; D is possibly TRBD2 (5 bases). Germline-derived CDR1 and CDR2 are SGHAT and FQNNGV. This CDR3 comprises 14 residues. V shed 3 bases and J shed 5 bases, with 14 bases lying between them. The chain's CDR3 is CASSFPEGIHEQYF. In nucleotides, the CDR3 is TGTGCCAGCAGCTTTCCCGAGGGTATACACGAGCAGTACTTC. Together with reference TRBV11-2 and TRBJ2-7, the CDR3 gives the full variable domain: EAGVAQSPRYKIIEKRQSVAFWCNPISGHATLYWYQQILGQGPKLLIQFQNNGVVDDSQLPKDRFSAERLKGVDSTLKIQPAKLEDSAVYLCASSFPEGIHEQYFGPGTRLTVT.

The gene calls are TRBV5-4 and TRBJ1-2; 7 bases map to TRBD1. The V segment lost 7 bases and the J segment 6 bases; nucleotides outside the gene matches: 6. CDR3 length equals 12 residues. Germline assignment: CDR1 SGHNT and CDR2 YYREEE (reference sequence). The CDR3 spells CASGRQGDGYTF. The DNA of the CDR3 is TGTGCCAGCGGCCGACAGGGAGATGGCTACACCTTC.

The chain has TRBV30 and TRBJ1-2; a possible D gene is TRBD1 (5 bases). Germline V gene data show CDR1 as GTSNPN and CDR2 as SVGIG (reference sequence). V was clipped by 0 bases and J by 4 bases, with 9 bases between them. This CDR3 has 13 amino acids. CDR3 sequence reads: CAWSVAGPYGYTF. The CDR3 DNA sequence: TGTGCCTGGAGTGTAGCAGGGCCCTATGGCTACACCTTC.

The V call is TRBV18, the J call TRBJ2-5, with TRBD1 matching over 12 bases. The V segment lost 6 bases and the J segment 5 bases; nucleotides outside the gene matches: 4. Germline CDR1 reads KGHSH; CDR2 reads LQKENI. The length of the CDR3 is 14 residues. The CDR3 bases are TGTGCCAGCTCCGGGACAGGGGGCCTGGAGACCCAGTACTTC. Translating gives CASSGTGGLETQYF.

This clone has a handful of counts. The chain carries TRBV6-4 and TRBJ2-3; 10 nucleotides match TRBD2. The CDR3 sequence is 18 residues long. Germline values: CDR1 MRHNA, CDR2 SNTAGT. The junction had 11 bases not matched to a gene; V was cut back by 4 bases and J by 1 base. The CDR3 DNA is TGTGCCAGCAGTGTTGTAGCGGGGGGCGCAGCTGGCACAGATACGCAGTATTTT. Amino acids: CASSVVAGGAAGTDTQYF.

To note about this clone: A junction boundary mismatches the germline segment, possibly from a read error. Here the CDR3 reads CATSRETRQATIF. CDR3 DNA sequence: TGTGCCACCAGCAGAGAAACCCGACAGGCTACCATCTTC. This sequence joins TRBV15 and TRBJ1-2; D is possibly TRBD1 (6 bases). The CDR3 contains 13 residues. The germline gives CDR1 LNHNV, CDR2 YYDKDF (reference sequence).

The CDR3 sequence is CASSRDTNTEAFF. The CDR3 bases are TGTGCCAGCAGCCGGGACACGAACACTGAAGCTTTCTTT. V usage is TRBV11-2 and J usage is TRBJ1-1, with D possibly TRBD1 on 6 matching bases. Germline-derived CDR1 and CDR2 are SGHAT and FQNNGV. V lost 5 bases to trimming and J lost 1 base, with 8 bases between them. The CDR3 runs to 13 residues. The whole variable domain, filled in from reference TRBV11-2 and TRBJ1-1, reads EAGVAQSPRYKIIEKRQSVAFWCNPISGHATLYWYQQILGQGPKLLIQFQNNGVVDDSQLPKDRFSAERLKGVDSTLKIQPAKLEDSAVYLCASSRDTNTEAFFGQGTRLTVV.

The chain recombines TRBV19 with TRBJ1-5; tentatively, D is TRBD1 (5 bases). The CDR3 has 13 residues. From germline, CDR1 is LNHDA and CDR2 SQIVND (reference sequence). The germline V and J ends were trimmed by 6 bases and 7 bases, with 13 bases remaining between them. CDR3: CASRPRGDQPQHF. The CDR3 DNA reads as TGTGCCAGTAGACCCCGGGGGGACCAGCCCCAGCATTTT.

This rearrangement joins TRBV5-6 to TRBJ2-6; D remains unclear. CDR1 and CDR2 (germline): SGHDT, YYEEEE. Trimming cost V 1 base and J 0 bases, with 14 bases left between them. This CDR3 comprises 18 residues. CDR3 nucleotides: TGTGCCAGCAGCTTGCTGCCTCTTCTATCCTCTGGGGCCAACGTCCTGACTTTC. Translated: CASSLLPLLSSGANVLTF.

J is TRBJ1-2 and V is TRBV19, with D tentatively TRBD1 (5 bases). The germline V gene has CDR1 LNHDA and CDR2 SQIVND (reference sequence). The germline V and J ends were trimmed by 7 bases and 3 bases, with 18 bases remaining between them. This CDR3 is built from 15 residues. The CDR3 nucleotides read TGTGCCAGTACCAAAGGGCAGGGTTACGACTATGGCTACACCTTC. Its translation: CASTKGQGYDYGYTF.

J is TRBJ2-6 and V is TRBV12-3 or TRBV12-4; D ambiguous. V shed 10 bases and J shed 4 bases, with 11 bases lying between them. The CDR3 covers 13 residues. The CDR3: CATRLSGANVLTF. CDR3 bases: TGTGCCACCCGTCTTTCCGGGGCCAACGTCCTGACTTTC.